A selection of T cell receptor beta chains follows, all from one sample in a study of CD8+ T cells in alopecia areata. Repertoires were generated with immunoSEQ multiplex PCR, while TCRdb's copy carries only in-frame clones and drops some. The profile shows roughly 150,000 clones, around 62% of them singletons. Sequenced material: CD8+ T cells sorted from blood. Source of these receptors: a human donor in good health. Both conserved end residues are part of each CDR3.

J gene | V gene | CDR3 protein
TRBJ2-7 | TRBV27 | CATSSGRAYEQYF
TRBJ1-2 | TRBV29-1 | CSVETRGPGYTF
TRBJ2-7 | TRBV27 | CASSLLQGPYEQYF
TRBJ2-5 | TRBV4-1 | CASSLIQEEETQYF
TRBJ2-3 | TRBV28 | CASSSRDITDTQYF
TRBJ2-2 | TRBV7-9 | CASSTLGGSAGELFF
TRBJ1-3 | TRBV7-9 | CASSLGRGNTIYF
TRBJ2-7 | TRBV2 | CASSVGYEQYF
TRBJ2-7 | TRBV29-1 | CSVRVGGEQYF
TRBJ2-7 | TRBV7-6 | CASSLNIRGQGAYEQYF